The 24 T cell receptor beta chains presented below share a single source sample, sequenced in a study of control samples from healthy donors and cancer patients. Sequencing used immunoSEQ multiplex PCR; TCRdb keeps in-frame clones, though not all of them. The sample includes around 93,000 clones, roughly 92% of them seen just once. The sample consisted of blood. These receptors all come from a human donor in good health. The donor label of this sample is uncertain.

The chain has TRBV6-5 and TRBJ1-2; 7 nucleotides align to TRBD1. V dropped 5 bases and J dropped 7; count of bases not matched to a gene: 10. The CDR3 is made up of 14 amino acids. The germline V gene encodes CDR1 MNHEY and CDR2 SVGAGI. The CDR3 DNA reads TGTGCCAGCAGTAAAATGACAGGGCGGAGTGGCTACACCTTC. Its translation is CASSKMTGRSGYTF.

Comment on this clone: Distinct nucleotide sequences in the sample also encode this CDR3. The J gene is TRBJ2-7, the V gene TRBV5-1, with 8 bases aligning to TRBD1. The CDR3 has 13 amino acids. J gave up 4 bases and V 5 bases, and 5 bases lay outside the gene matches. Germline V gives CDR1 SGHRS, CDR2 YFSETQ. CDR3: CASSSDRVYEQYF. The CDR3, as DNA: TGCGCCAGCAGTTCGGACAGGGTTTACGAGCAGTACTTC.

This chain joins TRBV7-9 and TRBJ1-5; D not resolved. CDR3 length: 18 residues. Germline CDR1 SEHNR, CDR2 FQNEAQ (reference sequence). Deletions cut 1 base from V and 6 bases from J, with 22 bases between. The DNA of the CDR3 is TGTGCCAGCAGCTTAGAAGGACCCTGGGAACCGCGCGGTCAGCCCCAGCATTTT. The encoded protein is CASSLEGPWEPRGQPQHF. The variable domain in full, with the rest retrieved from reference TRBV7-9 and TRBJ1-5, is DTGVSQNPRHKITKRGQNVTFRCDPISEHNRLYWYRQTLGQGPEFLTYFQNEAQLEKSRLLSDRFSAERPKGSFSTLEIQRTEQGDSAMYLCASSLEGPWEPRGQPQHFGDGTRLSIL.

The CDR3 spells CASSITGNEKLFF. The CDR3 DNA sequence: TGTGCCAGTAGTATCACAGGGAATGAAAAACTGTTTTTT. V usage is TRBV19 and J usage is TRBJ1-4, with D tentatively TRBD1 (6 bases). Germline CDR1 LNHDA, CDR2 SQIVND (reference sequence). This CDR3 has 13 amino acids. The V gene lost 3 bases and the J gene lost 5 bases, with 7 bases spanning the gap.

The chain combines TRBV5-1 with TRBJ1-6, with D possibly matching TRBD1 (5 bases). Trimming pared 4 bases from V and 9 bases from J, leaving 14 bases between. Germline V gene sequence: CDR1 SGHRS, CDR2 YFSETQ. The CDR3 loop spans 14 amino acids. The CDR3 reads CASSLVRGFSPLHF. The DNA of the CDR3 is TGCGCCAGCAGCCTGGTAAGGGGTTTTTCACCCCTCCACTTT.

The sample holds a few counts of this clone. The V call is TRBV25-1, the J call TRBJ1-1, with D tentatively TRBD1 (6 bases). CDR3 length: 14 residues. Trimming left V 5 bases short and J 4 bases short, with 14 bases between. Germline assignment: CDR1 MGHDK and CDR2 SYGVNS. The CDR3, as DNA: TGTGCCAGCAGTAGAGGACAGCTCCCCACTGAAGCTTTCTTT. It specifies CASSRGQLPTEAFF.

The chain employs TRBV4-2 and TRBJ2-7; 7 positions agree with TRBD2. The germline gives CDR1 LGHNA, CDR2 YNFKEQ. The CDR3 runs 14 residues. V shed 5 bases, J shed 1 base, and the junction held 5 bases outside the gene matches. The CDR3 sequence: CASSERDESYEQYF. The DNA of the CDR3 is TGTGCCAGCAGCGAGCGGGACGAGTCCTACGAGCAGTACTTC.

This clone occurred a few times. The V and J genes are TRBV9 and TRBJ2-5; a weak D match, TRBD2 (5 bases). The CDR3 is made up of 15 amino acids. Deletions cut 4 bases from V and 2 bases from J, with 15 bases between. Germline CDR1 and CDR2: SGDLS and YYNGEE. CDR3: CASSSQERPQETQYF. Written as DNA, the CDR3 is TGTGCCAGCAGCTCCCAGGAGCGGCCTCAAGAGACCCAGTACTTC.

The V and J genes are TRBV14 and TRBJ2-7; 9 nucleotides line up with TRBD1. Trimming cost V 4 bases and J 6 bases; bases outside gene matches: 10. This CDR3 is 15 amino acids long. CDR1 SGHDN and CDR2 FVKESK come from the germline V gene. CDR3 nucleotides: TGTGCCAGCAGCCTCGCCGGGACAGGGTCGCGCGAGCAGTACGTC. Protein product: CASSLAGTGSREQYV.

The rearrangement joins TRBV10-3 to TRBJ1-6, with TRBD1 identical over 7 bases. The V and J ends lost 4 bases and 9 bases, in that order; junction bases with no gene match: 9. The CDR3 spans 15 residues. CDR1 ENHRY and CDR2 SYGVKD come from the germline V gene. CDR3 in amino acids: CAISAGQEVGSPLHF. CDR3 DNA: TGTGCCATCAGTGCTGGACAGGAGGTGGGTTCACCCCTCCACTTT.

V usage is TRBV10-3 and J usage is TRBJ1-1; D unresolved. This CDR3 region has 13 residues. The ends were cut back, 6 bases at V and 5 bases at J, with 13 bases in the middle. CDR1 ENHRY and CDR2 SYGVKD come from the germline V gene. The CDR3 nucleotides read TGTGCCATCAGATACCAGGAGGCGACTGAAGCTTTCTTT. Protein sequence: CAIRYQEATEAFF.

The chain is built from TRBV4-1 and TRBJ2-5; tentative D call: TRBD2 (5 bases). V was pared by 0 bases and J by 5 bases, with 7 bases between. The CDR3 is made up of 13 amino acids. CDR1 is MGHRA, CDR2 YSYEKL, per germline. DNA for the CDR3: TGCGCCAGCAGCCAAGAGCGGAGGGAGACCCAGTACTTC. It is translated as CASSQERRETQYF.

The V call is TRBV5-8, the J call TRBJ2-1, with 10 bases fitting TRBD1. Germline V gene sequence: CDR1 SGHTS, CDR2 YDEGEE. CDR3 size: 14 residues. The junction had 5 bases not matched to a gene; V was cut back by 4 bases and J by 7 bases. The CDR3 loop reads CASSGDRGLNEQFF. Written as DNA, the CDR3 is TGTGCCAGCAGCGGCGACAGGGGGCTAAATGAGCAGTTCTTC. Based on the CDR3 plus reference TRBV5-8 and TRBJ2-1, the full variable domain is EAGVTQSPTHLIKTRGQQATLRCSPISGHTSVYWYQQALGLGLQFLLWYDEGEERNRGNFPPRFSGRQFPNYSSELNVNALELEDSALYLCASSGDRGLNEQFFGPGTRLTVL.

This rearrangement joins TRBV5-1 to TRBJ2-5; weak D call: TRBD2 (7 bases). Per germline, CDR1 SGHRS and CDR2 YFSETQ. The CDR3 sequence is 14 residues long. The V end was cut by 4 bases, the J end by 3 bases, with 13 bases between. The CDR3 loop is CASSRGGSEETQYF. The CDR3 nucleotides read TGCGCCAGCAGCAGGGGGGGTTCGGAAGAGACCCAGTACTTC.

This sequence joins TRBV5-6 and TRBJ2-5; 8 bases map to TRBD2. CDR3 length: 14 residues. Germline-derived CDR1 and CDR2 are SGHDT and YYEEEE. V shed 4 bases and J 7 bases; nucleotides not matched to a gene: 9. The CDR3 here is CASSTILAAGTQYF. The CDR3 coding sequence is TGTGCCAGCAGCACCATACTAGCGGCGGGGACCCAGTACTTC. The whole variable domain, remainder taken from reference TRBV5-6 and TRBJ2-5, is DAGVTQSPTHLIKTRGQQVTLRCSPKSGHDTVSWYQQALGQGPQFIFQYYEEEERQRGNFPDRFSGHQFPNYSSELNVNALLLGDSALYLCASSTILAAGTQYFGPGTRLLVL.

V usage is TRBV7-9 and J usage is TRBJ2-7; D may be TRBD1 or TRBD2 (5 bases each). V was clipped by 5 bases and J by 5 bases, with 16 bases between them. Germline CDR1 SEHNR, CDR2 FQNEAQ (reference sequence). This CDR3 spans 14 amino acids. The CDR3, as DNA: TGTGCCAGCAGCAACAAGGTGGGACGGCACGAGCAGTACGTC. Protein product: CASSNKVGRHEQYV.

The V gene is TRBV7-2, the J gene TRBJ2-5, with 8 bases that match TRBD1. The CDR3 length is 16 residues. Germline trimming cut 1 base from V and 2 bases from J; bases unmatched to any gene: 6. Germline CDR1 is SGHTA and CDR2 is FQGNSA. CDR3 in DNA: TGTGCCAGCAGCTTAGGAGACAGGGGCGTTCAAGAGACCCAGTACTTC. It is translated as CASSLGDRGVQETQYF.

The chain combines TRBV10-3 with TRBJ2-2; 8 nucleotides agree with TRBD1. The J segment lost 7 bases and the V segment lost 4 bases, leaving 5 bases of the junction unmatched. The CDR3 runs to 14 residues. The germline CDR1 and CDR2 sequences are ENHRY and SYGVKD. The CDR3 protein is CAISGTGRNGELFF. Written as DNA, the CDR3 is TGTGCCATCAGTGGGACAGGGCGGAACGGGGAGCTGTTTTTT.

The CDR3 loop reads CASSSGNSYNEQFF. The DNA for the CDR3 is TGTGCCAGCAGCTCAGGGAACTCCTACAATGAGCAGTTCTTC. This chain connects TRBV5-4 to TRBJ2-1; possible D gene TRBD1, 5 bases. V gave up 3 bases and J gave up 0 bases, with 7 bases separating them. The CDR3 is 14 amino acids. CDR1 is SGHNT and CDR2 is YYREEE in the germline V gene (reference sequence).

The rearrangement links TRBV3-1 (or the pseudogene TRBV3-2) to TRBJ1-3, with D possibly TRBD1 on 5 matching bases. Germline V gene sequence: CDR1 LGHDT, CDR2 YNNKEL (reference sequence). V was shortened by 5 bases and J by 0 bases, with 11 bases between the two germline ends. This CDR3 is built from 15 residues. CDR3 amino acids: CASSVDSHSGNTIYF. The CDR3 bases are TGTGCCAGCAGCGTAGACAGTCACTCTGGAAACACCATATATTTT.

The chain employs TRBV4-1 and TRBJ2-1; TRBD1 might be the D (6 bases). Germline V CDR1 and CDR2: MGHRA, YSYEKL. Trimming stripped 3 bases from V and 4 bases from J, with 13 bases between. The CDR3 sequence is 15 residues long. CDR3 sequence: CASSQNRDIYNEQFF. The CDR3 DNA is TGCGCCAGCAGCCAGAACCGGGACATTTACAATGAGCAGTTCTTC.

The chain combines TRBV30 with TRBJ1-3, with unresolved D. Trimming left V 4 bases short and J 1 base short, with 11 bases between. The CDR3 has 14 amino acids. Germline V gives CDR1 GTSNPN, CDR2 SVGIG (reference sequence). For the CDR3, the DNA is TGTGCCTGGAACAAGGGAGTATCTGGAAACACCATATATTTT. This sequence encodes CAWNKGVSGNTIYF.

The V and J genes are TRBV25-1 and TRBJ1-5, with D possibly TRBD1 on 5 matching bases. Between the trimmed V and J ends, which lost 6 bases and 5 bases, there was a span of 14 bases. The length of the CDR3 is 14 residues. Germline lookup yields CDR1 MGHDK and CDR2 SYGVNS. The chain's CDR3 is CASRGGGEDQPQHF. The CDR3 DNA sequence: TGTGCCAGCAGGGGAGGAGGGGAGGATCAGCCCCAGCATTTT.

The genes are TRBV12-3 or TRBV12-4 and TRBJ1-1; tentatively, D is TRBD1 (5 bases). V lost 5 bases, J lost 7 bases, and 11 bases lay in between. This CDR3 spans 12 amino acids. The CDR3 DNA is TGTGCCAGCAGTATCGGGGCAAATGAAGCTTTCTTT. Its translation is CASSIGANEAFF.